These T cell receptor beta chains were read from a single sample in a study of T cell responses to AZD1222 COVID-19 vaccine. The protocol was immunoSEQ multiplex PCR, while the TCRdb copy is restricted to in-frame clones and leaves out a portion. The sample shows 15,000 to 20,000 clones, about four fifths of them seen only once. The sample in question was peripheral blood, obtained 28 days after the second AZD1222 dose. These receptors all stem from an adult who received the AZD1222 COVID-19 vaccine. The CDR3 runs from the conserved cysteine through the conserved F or W. D genes are given only for firm matches. The size entry is marked missing in some rows and otherwise reads once, few, many or a size class.

>TRBJ1-4|NA|TRBV6-2/TRBV6-3|NA
TGTGCCAGCAGTTACGGCTTCGGCGTAAATGAAAAACTGTTTTTT
CASSYGFGVNEKLFF
>TRBJ1-6|NA|TRBV19|NA
TGTGCCAGTAGAGAGAAGATGGATAATTCACCCCTCCACTTT
CASREKMDNSPLHF
>TRBJ2-3|NA|TRBV19|NA
TGTGCCAGTAACCCCGGGGACTTTAGCACAGATACGCAGTATTTT
CASNPGDFSTDTQYF
>TRBJ1-2|NA|TRBV7-2|TRBD1
TGTGCCAGCAGCTTACTCCAGGGGGCTGGAGGCTACACCTTC
CASSLLQGAGGYTF
>TRBJ2-6|NA|TRBV18|NA
TGTGCCAGCTCACGGAGCTCTGGGGCCAACGTCCTGACTTTC
CASSRSSGANVLTF
>TRBJ1-6|few|TRBV9|NA
TGTGCCAGCAGCCCGAGAGGAATAGGAAGGGAAGGTTCACCCCTCCACTTT
CASSPRGIGREGSPLHF
>TRBJ1-2|NA|TRBV2|TRBD1
TGTGCCAGCGACCGGGACAGTCGGGGCTACACCTTC
CASDRDSRGYTF
>TRBJ2-7|NA|TRBV6-2/TRBV6-3|NA
TGTGCCAGCAGCCGCCCGTTCTCCTACGAGCAGTACTTC
CASSRPFSYEQYF
>TRBJ2-1|NA|TRBV7-3|NA
TGTGCCAGCAGCTTGAGTGTTCGTGATGAGCAGTTCTTC
CASSLSVRDEQFF
>TRBJ2-5|NA|TRBV7-9|TRBD1
TGTGCCAGCAGCTTAGCGACGGGACAGAGTCAAGAGACCCAGTACTTC
CASSLATGQSQETQYF
>TRBJ2-5|NA|TRBV6-5|NA
TGTGCCAGCAGTTACTATCGGGGGAGAGGGGAGACCCAGTACTTC
CASSYYRGRGETQYF
>TRBJ1-4|NA|TRBV27|NA
TGTGCCAGCAGTTTAGATCAAAATGAAAAACTGTTTTTT
CASSLDQNEKLFF
>TRBJ2-5|NA|TRBV7-3|TRBD2
TGTGCCAGCAGCACCGGGACTAGCGGGAGGGTGGGAGAGACCCAGTACTTC
CASSTGTSGRVGETQYF
>TRBJ1-1|NA|TRBV5-1|NA
TGCGCCAGCAGCCACGGACGGACTCTGAACACTGAAGCTTTCTTT
CASSHGRTLNTEAFF
>TRBJ2-1|NA|TRBV5-4|NA
TGTGCCAGCAGCTTCCTGACTTGGGACCGCAGCAATGAGCAGTTCTTC
CASSFLTWDRSNEQFF
>TRBJ1-1|NA|TRBV18|TRBD1
TGTGCCAGCTCCCGACAGGGGGAATCCGGTACTGAAGCTTTCTTT
CASSRQGESGTEAFF
>TRBJ1-2|NA|TRBV6-5|NA
TGTGCCAGCAGCCTAGAGGAAGCGCGCCTCTATGGCTACACCTTC
CASSLEEARLYGYTF
>TRBJ2-3|NA|TRBV5-5|TRBD2
TGTGCCAGCAGCCCTCAGCAGACTAGCGGTAGCACAGATACGCAGTATTTT
CASSPQQTSGSTDTQYF
>TRBJ1-1|NA|TRBV5-1|TRBD1
TGCGCCAGCAGCTCCCAGGGGGACACTGAAGCTTTCTTT
CASSSQGDTEAFF
>TRBJ2-1|NA|TRBV19|NA
TGTGCCAGTAGTATACGGTTGAATGAGCAGTTCTTC
CASSIRLNEQFF
>TRBJ2-5|few|TRBV5-6|TRBD2
TGTGCCAGCAGCGCACCCACTAGCGCACCAATGGAAGAGACCCAGTACTTC
CASSAPTSAPMEETQYF
>TRBJ2-1|NA|TRBV7-3|NA
TGTGCCAGCAGCTTTAGGGGGAACAATGAGCAGTTCTTC
CASSFRGNNEQFF
>TRBJ2-1|once|TRBV28|NA
TGTGCCAGCACCGGGGGCCCCTACAATGAGCAGTTCTTC
CASTGGPYNEQFF
>TRBJ1-2|NA|TRBV5-1|TRBD1
TGCGCCAGCAGCTTGGAGAGTAGTGTGGGGACAGGGGTCAGAGCTAACTATGGCTACACCTTC
CASSLESSVGTGVRANYGYTF
>TRBJ2-1|NA|TRBV9|TRBD2
TGTGCCAGCAGCGTACGGGGGGGCCTAAAGGATGAGCAGTTCTTC
CASSVRGGLKDEQFF
>TRBJ1-3|NA|TRBV5-1|TRBD1
TGCGCCAGCAGCCGAGGTGGGACAGAAGGAAACACCATATATTTT
CASSRGGTEGNTIYF
>TRBJ2-7|NA|TRBV5-6|TRBD1
TGTGCCAGCAGCGGAGCGAGGGGGCACGAGCAGTACTTC
CASSGARGHEQYF
>TRBJ2-5|once|TRBV29-1|NA
TGCAGCGTTTTTCCCGGGACCAACTCGTACCAAGAGACCCAGTACTTC
CSVFPGTNSYQETQYF
>TRBJ1-6|NA|TRBV12-3/TRBV12-4|NA
TGTGCCAGCAGTTTATCGGGGAATTCACCCCTCCACTTT
CASSLSGNSPLHF
>TRBJ2-1|NA|TRBV3-1/TRBV3-2|NA
TGTGCCAGCAGCCCCAATAGGGAGGTATACAATGAGCAGTTCTTC
CASSPNREVYNEQFF
>TRBJ2-7|NA|TRBV6-1|NA
TGTGCCAGCAGTGAAGCGCTGGGGCCGGGGGAGCAGTACTTC
CASSEALGPGEQYF
>TRBJ2-1|NA|TRBV7-3|NA
TGTGCCAGCAGCTCGGGCGTTGGGAGGTATGAGCAGTTCTTC
CASSSGVGRYEQFF
>TRBJ2-2|NA|TRBV5-1|NA
TGCGCCAGCAGCGTCAGGGGTTCGAACACCGGGGAGCTGTTTTTT
CASSVRGSNTGELFF
>TRBJ2-3|NA|TRBV5-6|NA
TGTGCCAGCAGGCTCGGACTGAGCACAGATACGCAGTATTTT
CASRLGLSTDTQYF
>TRBJ2-7|NA|TRBV4-2|TRBD2
TGTGCCAGCAGCCAAGGGTCTAGCGGGGTCTACGAGCAGTACTTC
CASSQGSSGVYEQYF
>TRBJ2-4|NA|TRBV6-4|TRBD1
TGTGCCAGCAGTGACTCGTCCCGGGACAGGGGCGAAATCAAAAACATTCAGTACTTC
CASSDSSRDRGEIKNIQYF
>TRBJ2-3|large|TRBV7-2|NA
TGTGCCAGCAGCTCCCCGTTCTCTAGCACAGATACGCAGTATTTT
CASSSPFSSTDTQYF
>TRBJ2-3|NA|TRBV7-9|TRBD1
TGTGCCAGCAGCTTCCGGACAGGGAGCACAGATACGCAGTATTTT
CASSFRTGSTDTQYF
>TRBJ1-1|NA|TRBV21-1|NA
TGTGCCAGCAGCAGGACAGGGGTGAACACTGAAGCTTTCTTT
CASSRTGVNTEAFF
>TRBJ1-1|NA|TRBV27|NA
TGTGCCAGCAGTTTCCAAGGGCAGAACACTGAAGCTTTCTTT
CASSFQGQNTEAFF